This TCR beta chain originates from a study of chemoradiotherapy in HPV16-positive cancers (dated by TCRdb to between 2021 and 2024). Regarding the complete study: Functional T-cell assays on cells from two HPV16-positive patients defined candidate HPV-specific T-cell clones and common TCR motifs. The study asked whether T-cell immunity against the HPV oncoproteins E6 and E7 changes during chemoradiotherapy and whether it affects survival. The candidate HPV-specific TCRs and motifs were subsequently tracked in TCR repertoires obtained from approximately 86 patients with HPV-related cancers. Study-wide conclusions, independent of this receptor: Expansion of candidate HPV-specific clones and E7-related TCR motifs was observed in the tumor microenvironment during treatment, whereas no such expansion was observed for non-HPV-specific T cells. In HPV16-positive patients, expansion of HPV-responsive T cells during chemoradiotherapy was found to be associated with improved recurrence-free survival. Only a couple of HPV16-positive patients were used to derive the functional definition of HPV-specific T cells, and the survival association was reported for HPV16-positive patients.

Receptors were amplified or captured by the immunoSEQ multiplex PCR assay. TCRdb stores this immuneACCESS table with in-frame sequences only. Part of the clones is absent; in the studies checked, under half of the shortfall reflects unresolved V genes, and no reason is known for the rest. Here the sample has roughly 23,000 clones; 85% to 90% occur a single time. About 5% of the sample comes from the top ten. Repertoires were sampled repeatedly over the course of chemoradiotherapy, so clonal expansion could be followed in the tumor microenvironment. Including the terminal cysteine and phenylalanine, the CDR3 comprises 13 residues. Just CDR3 DNA is preserved here, 39 bases in frame from base 1. Germline trimming amounts to 5 bases on V and 7 bases on J, with 7 as the count of junction bases outside the gene matches. CDR1 and CDR2 (SGHAT, FQNNGV) derive from the germline V gene. About this clone itself: The antigen this receptor binds is unknown. No qualities accompany the bases; no much larger clone lies one base away.

This TCR came from a human donor with HPV-associated anogenital cancer. The sequence joins TRBV11-2 to TRBJ1-2; a stretch of 7 junction bases matches TRBD1. The starting material was blood, obtained from a patient who underwent chemoradiotherapy. The CDR3 protein is CASSGTGVSGYTF. The nucleotides read TGTGCCAGCAGCGGCACAGGGGTATCTGGCTACACCTTC. The CDR3 plus the reference TRBV11-2 and TRBJ1-2 genes for the other parts give the full variable domain: EAGVAQSPRYKIIEKRQSVAFWCNPISGHATLYWYQQILGQGPKLLIQFQNNGVVDDSQLPKDRFSAERLKGVDSTLKIQPAKLEDSAVYLCASSGTGVSGYTFGSGTRLTVV.